The 10 T cell receptor beta chains reported below all come from one sample, sequenced in a study of T cell changes during pregnancy in multiple sclerosis (dated by TCRdb to the late 2010s). Library method: the immunoSEQ multiplex PCR assay. Here the immuneACCESS table is served through TCRdb, limited to in-frame sequences with V and J called. Missing clones are a known gap in these copies; in checked studies unresolved V genes cover under half, and the rest lacks a known reason. The sample profile shows about 51,000 clones; roughly 93% of them were found once. The ten largest clones add up to around 1.9% of the sample. The sequencing used peripheral blood, collected in the second trimester of pregnancy. These receptors originate from a female donor with multiple sclerosis, enrolled in a pregnancy study.

This chain joins TRBV15 and TRBJ2-2; 7 bases are shared with TRBD1. The junction had 9 bases not matched to a gene; V was cut back by 3 bases and J by 2 bases. This CDR3 has 17 amino acids. The germline V gene encodes CDR1 LNHNV and CDR2 YYDKDF (reference sequence). CDR3 residues: CATSSKPTGVNTGELFF. DNA for the CDR3: TGTGCCACCAGCAGCAAACCAACAGGGGTAAACACCGGGGAGCTGTTTTTT.

This rearrangement joins TRBV30 to TRBJ2-2; the match to TRBD2 covers 13 bases. Germline CDR1 is GTSNPN and CDR2 is SVGIG (reference sequence). The CDR3 is 15 amino acids. The V gene end was trimmed by 7 bases and the J gene end by 8 bases; junction bases not matched to a gene: 10. CDR3 nucleotide sequence: TGTGCCTTACATCGACTAGCGGGAGGTACTGGGGAGCTGTTTTTT. It is translated as CALHRLAGGTGELFF.

V is TRBV19 and J is TRBJ1-5; D is possibly TRBD1 (6 bases). CDR3 length: 14 residues. V shed 7 bases and J shed 0 bases, with 10 bases lying between them. Germline V gene lookup returns CDR1 LNHDA and CDR2 SQIVND (reference sequence). The chain's CDR3 is CASTAGDSNQPQHF. CDR3 nucleotides: TGTGCCAGTACAGCAGGGGATAGCAATCAGCCCCAGCATTTT.

The chain recombines TRBV5-1 with TRBJ2-3, with 7 bases matching TRBD2. Germline lookup yields CDR1 SGHRS and CDR2 YFSETQ. CDR3 size: 15 residues. The junction had 4 bases not matched to a gene; V was cut back by 3 bases and J by 0 bases. The CDR3 DNA follows: TGCGCCAGCAGCTCGACTAGCAAGAGCACAGATACGCAGTATTTT. Encoded protein: CASSSTSKSTDTQYF.

The V and J genes are TRBV18 and TRBJ2-1, with a weak D call TRBD2 (6 bases). In germline, CDR1 is KGHSH, CDR2 LQKENI. V lost 2 bases, J lost 0 bases, and 14 bases lay in between. This CDR3 comprises 17 residues. The CDR3 region is CASSPVRDSHSYNEQFF. The CDR3 DNA sequence: TGTGCCAGCTCACCAGTCCGGGACTCCCACTCCTACAATGAGCAGTTCTTC.

V is TRBV29-1 and J is TRBJ2-7, with unresolved D. This CDR3 comprises 11 residues. The germline V gene encodes CDR1 SQVTM and CDR2 ANQGSEA. V lost 1 base and J 7 bases, leaving 8 bases between the germline ends. The CDR3 DNA reads TGCAGCGTTGAAGTGGCCATGGAGCAGTACTTC. It codes for CSVEVAMEQYF.

The gene calls are TRBV28 and TRBJ2-2; D not resolved. The CDR3 is made up of 14 amino acids. Deletions cut 5 bases from V and 3 bases from J, with 10 bases between. Per germline, CDR1 MDHEN and CDR2 SYDVKM. Written as DNA, the CDR3 is TGTGCCAGCAGTCTACCGTTGGACACCGGGGAGCTGTTTTTT. Translating gives CASSLPLDTGELFF. Full variable domain (remainder filled in from reference TRBV28 and TRBJ2-2): DVKVTQSSRYLVKRTGEKVFLECVQDMDHENMFWYRQDPGLGLRLIYFSYDVKMKEKGDIPEGYSVSREKKERFSLILESASTNQTSMYLCASSLPLDTGELFFGEGSRLTVL.

This chain uses TRBV18 with TRBJ1-2, with D possibly being TRBD1 (5 bases). Germline assignment: CDR1 KGHSH and CDR2 LQKENI. V was clipped by 2 bases and J by 3 bases, with 13 bases between them. The CDR3 has 15 residues. The chain's CDR3 is CASSPEQGGDYGYTF. The CDR3 coding sequence is TGTGCCAGCTCACCAGAGCAGGGTGGGGACTATGGCTACACCTTC.

The chain links TRBV15 to TRBJ1-4, with unresolved D. Looked up from germline, CDR1 is LNHNV and CDR2 is YYDKDF (reference sequence). The CDR3 spans 17 residues. Trimming took 3 bases from V and 4 from J, leaving 18 bases between them. The chain's CDR3 is CATSSKSRGLFNEKLFF. The CDR3 DNA reads TGTGCCACCAGCAGCAAGTCCCGCGGTTTATTTAATGAAAAACTGTTTTTT. Filled out from reference TRBV15 and TRBJ1-4, the complete variable domain reads DAMVIQNPRYQVTQFGKPVTLSCSQTLNHNVMYWYQQKSSQAPKLLFHYYDKDFNNEADTPDNFQSRRPNTSFCFLDIRSPGLGDTAMYLCATSSKSRGLFNEKLFFGSGTQLSVL.

J is TRBJ2-1 and V is TRBV2, with TRBD2 identical over 9 bases. In germline, CDR1 is SNHLY, CDR2 FYNNEI. The CDR3 sequence is 13 residues long. J gave up 6 bases and V 6 bases, and 3 bases lay outside the gene matches. CDR3 region: CASRLGLANEQFF. CDR3 in DNA: TGTGCCAGCAGGTTGGGACTAGCCAATGAGCAGTTCTTC.